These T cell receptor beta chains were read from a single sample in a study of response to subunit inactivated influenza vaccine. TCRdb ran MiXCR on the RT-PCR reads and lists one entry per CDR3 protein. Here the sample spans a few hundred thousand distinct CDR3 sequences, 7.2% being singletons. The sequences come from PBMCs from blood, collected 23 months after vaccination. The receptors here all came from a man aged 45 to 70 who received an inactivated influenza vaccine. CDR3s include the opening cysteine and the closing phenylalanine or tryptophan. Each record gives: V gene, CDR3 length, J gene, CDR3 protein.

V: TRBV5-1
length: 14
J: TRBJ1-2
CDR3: CASSLGSMDYGYTF

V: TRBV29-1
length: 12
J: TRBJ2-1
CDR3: CSVGHRYNEQFF

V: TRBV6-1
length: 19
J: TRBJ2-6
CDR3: CASSRQMRGRPSGANVLTF

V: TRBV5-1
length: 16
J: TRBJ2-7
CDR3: CASSLRLAKSSYEQYF

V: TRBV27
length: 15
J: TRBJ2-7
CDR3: CASSPAPGPPYEQYF

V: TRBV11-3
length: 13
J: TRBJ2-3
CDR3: CASSLPPADTQYF

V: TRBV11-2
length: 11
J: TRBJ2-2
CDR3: CAITRAGELFF

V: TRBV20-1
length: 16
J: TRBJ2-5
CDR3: CSASDDRGFYQETQYF

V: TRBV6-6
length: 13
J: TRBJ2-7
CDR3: CASSYDFPIEQYF

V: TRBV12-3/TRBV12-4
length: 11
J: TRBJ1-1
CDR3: CASRKTGGAFF

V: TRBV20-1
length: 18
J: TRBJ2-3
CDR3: CSARSQGGWGLVADTQYF

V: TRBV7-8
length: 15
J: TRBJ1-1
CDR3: CASSPQPLRDTEAFF

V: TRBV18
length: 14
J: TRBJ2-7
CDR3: CASSPGGGSGEQYF

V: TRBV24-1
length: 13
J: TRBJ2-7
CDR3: CATSDTQGYEQYF

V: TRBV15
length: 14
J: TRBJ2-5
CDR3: CATSKGTSQETQYF

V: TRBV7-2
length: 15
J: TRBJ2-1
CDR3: CASTPVVGSYNEQFF

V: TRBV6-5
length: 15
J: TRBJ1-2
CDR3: CASSFLGQFNYGYTF

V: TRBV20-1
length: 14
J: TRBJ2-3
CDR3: CSARVPGSTDTQYF

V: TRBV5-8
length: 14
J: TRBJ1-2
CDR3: CASSLERGSGGYTF

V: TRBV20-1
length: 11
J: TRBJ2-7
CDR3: CSATSLDEQYF

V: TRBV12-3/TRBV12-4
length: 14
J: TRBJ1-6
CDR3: CASSLRTGSSPLHF

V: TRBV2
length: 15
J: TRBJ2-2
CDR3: CASSANDLNTGELFF

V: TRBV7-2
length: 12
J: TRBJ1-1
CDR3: CASSSGTGNVFF

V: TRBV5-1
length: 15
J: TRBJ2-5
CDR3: CASSLGRGNQETQYF

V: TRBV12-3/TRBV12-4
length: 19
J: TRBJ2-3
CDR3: CASSLVSGLNSASTDTQYF

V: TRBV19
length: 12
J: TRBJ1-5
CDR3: CASTDSYQPQHF

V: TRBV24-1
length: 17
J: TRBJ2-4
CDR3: CATSDLSGGWTKNIQYF

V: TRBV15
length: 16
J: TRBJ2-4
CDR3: CATSPGTGGLKNIQYF

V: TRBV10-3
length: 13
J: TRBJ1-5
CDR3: CAISGYGNQPQHF

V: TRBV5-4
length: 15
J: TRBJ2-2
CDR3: CASSGSGSGNGELFF

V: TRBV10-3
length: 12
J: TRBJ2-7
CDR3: CAIKGQRYEQYF

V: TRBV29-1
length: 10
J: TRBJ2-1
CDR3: CSVEGAYQFF

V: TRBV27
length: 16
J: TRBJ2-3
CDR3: CASSRGLTLGTDTQYF

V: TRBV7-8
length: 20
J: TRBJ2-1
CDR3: CASSLRQGATKKGRDNEQFF

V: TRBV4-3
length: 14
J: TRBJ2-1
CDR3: CASSQDLPGGEQFF